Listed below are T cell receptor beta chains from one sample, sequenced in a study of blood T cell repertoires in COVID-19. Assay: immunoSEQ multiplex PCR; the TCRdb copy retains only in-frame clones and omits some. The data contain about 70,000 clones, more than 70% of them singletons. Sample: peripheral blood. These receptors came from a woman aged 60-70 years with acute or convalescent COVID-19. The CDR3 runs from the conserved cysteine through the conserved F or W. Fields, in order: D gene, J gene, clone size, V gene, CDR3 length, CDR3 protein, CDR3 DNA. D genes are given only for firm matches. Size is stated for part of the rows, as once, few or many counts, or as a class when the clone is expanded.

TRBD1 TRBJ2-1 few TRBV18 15 CASSPGTGGLDEQFF TGTGCCAGCTCACCAGGGACAGGGGGCCTCGATGAGCAGTTCTTC
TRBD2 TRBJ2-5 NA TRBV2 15 CASRTSGGNQETQYF TGTGCCAGCAGAACTAGCGGGGGGAACCAAGAGACCCAGTACTTC
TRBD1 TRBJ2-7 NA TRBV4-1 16 CASSSHTSGTAYEQYF TGCGCCAGCAGCTCGCATACCTCCGGGACAGCCTACGAGCAGTACTTC
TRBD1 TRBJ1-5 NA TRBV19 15 CASSPGQAINQPQHF TGTGCCAGTAGTCCGGGACAGGCCATCAATCAGCCCCAGCATTTT
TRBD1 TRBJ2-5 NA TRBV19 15 CASNEGGTGSETQYF TGTGCCAGTAACGAAGGGGGGACAGGGTCCGAGACCCAGTACTTC
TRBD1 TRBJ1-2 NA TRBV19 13 CASRTGISYGYTF TGTGCCAGTAGGACAGGGATTTCCTATGGCTACACCTTC
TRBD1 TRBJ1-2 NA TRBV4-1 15 CASSQGSGTGDGYTF TGCGCCAGCAGCCAAGGATCGGGGACAGGGGATGGCTACACCTTC
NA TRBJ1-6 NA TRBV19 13 CASSMGAYSPLHF TGTGCCAGTTCCATGGGGGCGTATTCACCCCTCCACTTT
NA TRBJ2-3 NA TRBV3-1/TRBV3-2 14 CASSPSLTPDTQYF TGTGCCAGCAGCCCCTCACTTACCCCCGATACGCAGTATTTT
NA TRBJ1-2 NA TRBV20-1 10 CSARRDGYTF TGCAGTGCTAGACGCGATGGCTACACCTTC
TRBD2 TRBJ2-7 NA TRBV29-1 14 CSVPGTSGGFEQYF TGCAGCGTTCCTGGGACTAGCGGGGGTTTCGAGCAGTACTTC
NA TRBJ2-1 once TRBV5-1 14 CASMEGNSYNEQFF TGCGCCAGCATGGAGGGGAATTCCTACAATGAGCAGTTCTTC
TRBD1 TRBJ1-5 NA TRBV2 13 CASSGQGVQPQHF TGTGCCAGCAGTGGTCAGGGGGTTCAGCCCCAGCATTTT
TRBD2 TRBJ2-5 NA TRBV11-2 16 CASSLGGLAGGGTQYF TGTGCCAGCAGCTTAGGTGGACTAGCGGGGGGAGGGACCCAGTACTTC
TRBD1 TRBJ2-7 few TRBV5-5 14 CASSLGQGFYEQYF TGTGCCAGCAGCTTGGGACAGGGGTTCTACGAGCAGTACTTC
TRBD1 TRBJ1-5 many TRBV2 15 CASSEVGQEYQPQHF TGTGCCAGCAGTGAAGTTGGACAGGAGTATCAGCCCCAGCATTTT
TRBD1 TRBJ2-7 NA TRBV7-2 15 CASSFPGQGAYEQYF TGTGCCAGCAGCTTCCCCGGACAGGGGGCCTACGAGCAGTACTTC
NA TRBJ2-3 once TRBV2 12 CASSETADTQYF TGTGCCAGCAGTGAGACAGCGGATACGCAGTATTTT